This T cell receptor (beta chain) was recovered during a study of blood T cell repertoires in COVID-19. The germline CDR1 and CDR2 sequences are SNHLY and FYNNEI. The CDR3 length is 12 residues. Trimming pared 6 bases from V and 0 bases from J, leaving 5 bases between. Original processing methods: By means of reference gene primer amplification, nucleated cell counts were estimated. Using immunoSEQ multiplex PCR, the repertoire was profiled, and TCRdb retains in-frame clones only, with some absent. The V and J calls and clone size were taken over from that table, and D and trimming were inferred from the DNA. The sample contains about 57,000 clones, about 90% of which appear only once.

V usage is TRBV2 and J usage is TRBJ2-5; D gene uncertain. This receptor was taken from a woman of 80 years or more with COVID-19, enrolled during active disease. Input material: peripheral blood. The CDR3 DNA reads TGTGCCAGCAGCGAGTACCAAGAGACCCAGTACTTC. Its translation is CASSEYQETQYF.